This TCR beta chain was recovered during a study of blood T cell repertoires in COVID-19. Study in general: Sources were T cells, B-cell-depleted T cells, or PBMCs; the material itself was cDNA or gDNA.

The CDR3 sequence is 15 residues long. Germline CDR1 is LGHDT and CDR2 is YNNKEL (reference sequence). Trimming took 0 bases from V and 1 from J, leaving 6 bases between them. Sequencing was performed with immunoSEQ multiplex PCR; in TCRdb, only in-frame clones are kept and a portion is missing. The data show over 20,000 clones, approximately 83% seen once. Sequencing was carried out using peripheral blood. This clonotype was sampled from a human donor in a cohort sampled during active COVID-19. The rearrangement uses TRBV3-1 (or the pseudogene TRBV3-2) and TRBJ1-4, with D maybe TRBD1 (5 bases). CDR3 in amino acids: CASSQERGTNEKLFF. The DNA of the CDR3 is TGTGCCAGCAGCCAAGAAAGGGGAACTAATGAAAAACTGTTTTTT.